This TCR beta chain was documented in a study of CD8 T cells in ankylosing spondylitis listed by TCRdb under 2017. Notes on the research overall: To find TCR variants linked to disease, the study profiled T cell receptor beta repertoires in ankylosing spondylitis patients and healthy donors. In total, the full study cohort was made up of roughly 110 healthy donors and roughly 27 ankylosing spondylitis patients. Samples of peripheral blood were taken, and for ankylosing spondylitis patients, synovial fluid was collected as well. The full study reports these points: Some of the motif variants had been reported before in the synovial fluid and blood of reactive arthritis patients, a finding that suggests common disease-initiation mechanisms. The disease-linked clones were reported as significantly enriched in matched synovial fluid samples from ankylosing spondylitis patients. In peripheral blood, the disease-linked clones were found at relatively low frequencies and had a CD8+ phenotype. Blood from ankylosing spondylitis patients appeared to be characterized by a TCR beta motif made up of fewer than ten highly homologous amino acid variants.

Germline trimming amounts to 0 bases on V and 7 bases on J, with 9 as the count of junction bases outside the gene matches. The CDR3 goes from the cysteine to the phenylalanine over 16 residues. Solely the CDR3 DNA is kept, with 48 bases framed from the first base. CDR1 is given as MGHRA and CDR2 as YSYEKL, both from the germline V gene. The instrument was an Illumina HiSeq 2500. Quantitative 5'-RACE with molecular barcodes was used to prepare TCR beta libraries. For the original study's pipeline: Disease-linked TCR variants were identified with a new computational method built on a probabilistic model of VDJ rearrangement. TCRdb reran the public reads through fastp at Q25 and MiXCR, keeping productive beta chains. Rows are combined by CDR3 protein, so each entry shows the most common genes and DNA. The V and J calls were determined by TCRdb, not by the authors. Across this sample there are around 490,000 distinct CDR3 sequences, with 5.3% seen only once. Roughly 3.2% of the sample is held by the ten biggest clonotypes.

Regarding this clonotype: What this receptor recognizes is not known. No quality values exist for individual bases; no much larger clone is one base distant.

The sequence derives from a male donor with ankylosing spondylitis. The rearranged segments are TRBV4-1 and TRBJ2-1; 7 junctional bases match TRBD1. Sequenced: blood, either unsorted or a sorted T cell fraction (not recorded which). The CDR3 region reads CASSQDERQGRNEQFF. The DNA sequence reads TGCGCCAGCAGCCAAGATGAGAGACAGGGAAGGAATGAGCAGTTCTTC.